This is a list of T cell receptor beta chains from one sample in a study of regulatory T cells in long-lasting Graves disease. TCRdb passed the multiplex PCR reads through MiXCR, listing each CDR3 protein once. This sample has 350,000 to 500,000 distinct CDR3 sequences, with about 15% found just once. Another study also made use of these data, one on T cells in Graves' hyperthyroidism and ophthalmopathy.

Sequences were derived from peripheral blood mononuclear cells (PBMCs), sampled at new diagnosis, from a patient treated with antithyroid drugs. These receptors all come from a woman in her forties or fifties with Graves disease. The conserved cysteine and the conserved F or W are not part of the CDR3 here. The order of the fields is CDR3 protein, CDR3 length, V gene, J gene.

CDR3 protein: ASSTRGKRDKYSTDTQY
CDR3 length: 17
V gene: TRBV19
J gene: TRBJ2-3

CDR3 protein: ASSYADSIYGYT
CDR3 length: 12
V gene: TRBV6-2/TRBV6-3
J gene: TRBJ1-2

CDR3 protein: ASSERGLAGGPPTSTDTQY
CDR3 length: 19
V gene: TRBV10-2
J gene: TRBJ2-3

CDR3 protein: ASSRGLADSYEQY
CDR3 length: 13
V gene: TRBV3-1
J gene: TRBJ2-7

CDR3 protein: ASSLGQGHTGELF
CDR3 length: 13
V gene: TRBV5-1
J gene: TRBJ2-2

CDR3 protein: SVNTSGRRGSYNEQF
CDR3 length: 15
V gene: TRBV29-1
J gene: TRBJ2-1

CDR3 protein: SARPGVSPGNEQF
CDR3 length: 13
V gene: TRBV20-1
J gene: TRBJ2-1

CDR3 protein: SARGGSRYEQY
CDR3 length: 11
V gene: TRBV20-1
J gene: TRBJ2-7

CDR3 protein: ASSDLTAPWNTIY
CDR3 length: 13
V gene: TRBV6-1
J gene: TRBJ1-3

CDR3 protein: ASSPTPILAGGRPETQY
CDR3 length: 17
V gene: TRBV5-6
J gene: TRBJ2-5

CDR3 protein: ASSLGGVYEQY
CDR3 length: 11
V gene: TRBV11-2
J gene: TRBJ2-7

CDR3 protein: ASSHGDRGSNQPQH
CDR3 length: 14
V gene: TRBV7-9
J gene: TRBJ1-5

CDR3 protein: ATPSDRVGSPLH
CDR3 length: 12
V gene: TRBV28
J gene: TRBJ1-6

CDR3 protein: ASKLPGQGKGNEQY
CDR3 length: 14
V gene: TRBV2
J gene: TRBJ2-7

CDR3 protein: ASSTGTSSNEQY
CDR3 length: 12
V gene: TRBV7-9
J gene: TRBJ2-7

CDR3 protein: ASSPTHRAYEQY
CDR3 length: 12
V gene: TRBV3-1
J gene: TRBJ2-7

CDR3 protein: ASRNQEGGAF
CDR3 length: 10
V gene: TRBV6-1
J gene: TRBJ1-1

CDR3 protein: ASTVRASGSADTQY
CDR3 length: 14
V gene: TRBV7-2
J gene: TRBJ2-3

CDR3 protein: ASSEAGEYNEQF
CDR3 length: 12
V gene: TRBV25-1
J gene: TRBJ2-1

CDR3 protein: ASSLLRRDEQY
CDR3 length: 11
V gene: TRBV7-9
J gene: TRBJ2-7

CDR3 protein: ASRGRGIEQY
CDR3 length: 10
V gene: TRBV28
J gene: TRBJ2-7

CDR3 protein: ASSLAVTGGAEAF
CDR3 length: 13
V gene: TRBV5-1
J gene: TRBJ1-1

CDR3 protein: SATWDRGTYEQY
CDR3 length: 12
V gene: TRBV20-1
J gene: TRBJ2-7

CDR3 protein: ASSTGSVGTGELF
CDR3 length: 13
V gene: TRBV13
J gene: TRBJ2-2

CDR3 protein: ASSQDWDRPNNEQF
CDR3 length: 14
V gene: TRBV3-1
J gene: TRBJ2-1

CDR3 protein: ASSLAYSRQF
CDR3 length: 10
V gene: TRBV7-9
J gene: TRBJ2-1

CDR3 protein: ASSVLPAFPHEQY
CDR3 length: 13
V gene: TRBV9
J gene: TRBJ2-7

CDR3 protein: ASRPGQGVYGYT
CDR3 length: 12
V gene: TRBV28
J gene: TRBJ1-2

CDR3 protein: ASSVGLAEYEQY
CDR3 length: 12
V gene: TRBV9
J gene: TRBJ2-7

CDR3 protein: ASSIRHETYTEAF
CDR3 length: 13
V gene: TRBV19
J gene: TRBJ1-1

CDR3 protein: ASSSTGTPGRLDIQY
CDR3 length: 15
V gene: TRBV28
J gene: TRBJ2-4

CDR3 protein: ASRKQGNTEAF
CDR3 length: 11
V gene: TRBV6-1
J gene: TRBJ1-1

CDR3 protein: ASLSEQF
CDR3 length: 7
V gene: TRBV5-8
J gene: TRBJ2-1

CDR3 protein: ASSLFGGTGELF
CDR3 length: 12
V gene: TRBV5-1
J gene: TRBJ2-2

CDR3 protein: ASSQDRGQNTEAF
CDR3 length: 13
V gene: TRBV18
J gene: TRBJ1-1

CDR3 protein: ASSFPGGSTDTQY
CDR3 length: 13
V gene: TRBV5-6
J gene: TRBJ2-3

CDR3 protein: ATSNPLAGVDNEQF
CDR3 length: 14
V gene: TRBV19
J gene: TRBJ2-1

CDR3 protein: ASSLGRGLNEQY
CDR3 length: 12
V gene: TRBV7-2
J gene: TRBJ2-7

CDR3 protein: ASSVAYEYTQY
CDR3 length: 11
V gene: TRBV9
J gene: TRBJ2-3

CDR3 protein: ASSWAGTPNTDTQY
CDR3 length: 14
V gene: TRBV7-2
J gene: TRBJ2-3

CDR3 protein: ASSLAGETTEAF
CDR3 length: 12
V gene: TRBV5-1
J gene: TRBJ1-1

CDR3 protein: ASSQDSGGTGGNEQF
CDR3 length: 15
V gene: TRBV4-2
J gene: TRBJ2-1

CDR3 protein: ASSSRESTEAF
CDR3 length: 11
V gene: TRBV28
J gene: TRBJ1-1

CDR3 protein: ASSVGAGGENEQF
CDR3 length: 13
V gene: TRBV2
J gene: TRBJ2-1

CDR3 protein: ASRGANSNEKLF
CDR3 length: 12
V gene: TRBV7-9
J gene: TRBJ1-4

CDR3 protein: ASSWGTGATNEKLF
CDR3 length: 14
V gene: TRBV28
J gene: TRBJ1-4

CDR3 protein: ASSYGDPTYNEQF
CDR3 length: 13
V gene: TRBV6-9
J gene: TRBJ2-1

CDR3 protein: ASSEGRQGANEQF
CDR3 length: 13
V gene: TRBV10-1
J gene: TRBJ2-1

CDR3 protein: ASSSDRWDYEQY
CDR3 length: 12
V gene: TRBV7-9
J gene: TRBJ2-7

CDR3 protein: ASSQDGQNENLF
CDR3 length: 12
V gene: TRBV4-1
J gene: TRBJ1-4

CDR3 protein: AISSGRSLSYEQY
CDR3 length: 13
V gene: TRBV19
J gene: TRBJ2-7

CDR3 protein: ASSEQGGTLH
CDR3 length: 10
V gene: TRBV7-6
J gene: TRBJ1-6